Included here is one TCR beta chain sequence, with context. The antigen it recognizes is unknown. Base qualities are not at hand, and no much larger clone is one base apart. The collaborating institutions used their own protocols to collect whole blood in K2EDTA tubes. For TCRbeta analysis, collaborators shipped samples in one of three forms: frozen whole blood, isolated PBMCs, or DNA extracted from either of those sample types. Between the V and J ends, shortened by 3 bases and 8 bases respectively, the junction contains 19 bases. CDR1 and CDR2 were assigned from the germline V gene as SGHTA and FQGNSA. The CDR3 covers 16 residues, taking in both the cysteine and the phenylalanine. Only the CDR3 region is kept as DNA, spanning 48 bases read in frame from base 1. These data belong to a study of blood T cell repertoires in COVID-19 (dated by TCRdb to about 2020). Regarding the complete study: Collaborator samples came from the United States, Italy and Spain and covered acute and convalescent phases of COVID-19. Where available, HLA class I and class II types were obtained from metadata supplied by the sample provider rather than from assay-based typing. Deeply sampled blood TCRbeta repertoires from subjects exposed to, actively infected with, or recovered from COVID-19 were included in the dataset. The repertoires were released in a freely available public database meant as a resource for research on the immune response to SARS-CoV-2. The prospective study material was composed of cDNA or gDNA derived from T cells, B-cell-depleted T cells, or PBMCs. The samples were drawn from two sources: the first 160 participants of the ongoing ImmuneRACE study, and 950 to 1,500 subjects contributed by 6 global collaborators. The sample metadata nearly always contained a de-identified subject ID, COVID-19 status, age in years and sex. The investigation overall reported the following: The quantity of clinical and demographic metadata differed by source and by participant and was supplied without curation.

TCRbeta CDR3 regions were amplified from genomic DNA using the immunoSEQ Assay, a bias-controlled multiplex PCR. The paper's data handling went like this. Nucleated cell counts per sample were estimated from amplification of reference gene primers within the assay. Sequence reads were collapsed and filtered to measure the absolute abundance of every unique TCRbeta CDR3 rearrangement. For each sample, productive Simpson clonality was calculated as the square root of Simpson's diversity index over productive rearrangements. As stored in TCRdb, this immuneACCESS dataset retains in-frame rearrangements with V and J assigned. A fraction of the clones does not appear; measured against another copy, unresolved V genes explain less than half of the discrepancy, and the remainder lacks a known reason. The D gene and trimming were derived from the DNA, and the V and J assignments and clone size from that table. The sample profile shows approximately 100,000 clones; roughly 83% of them were found once. In total, the top ten clones hold approximately 15% of the sample.

The rearrangement combines TRBV7-2 with TRBJ1-4, with the D gene too uncertain to name. Material for sequencing was peripheral blood. The clonotype was recovered from a woman in her fifties or sixties with acute or convalescent COVID-19. The CDR3 here reads CASSFPPGGSSEKLFF. Here is the DNA: TGTGCCAGCAGCTTCCCGCCCGGCGGTTCTTCGGAAAAACTGTTTTTT.